This T cell receptor (beta chain) was retrieved from a study of blood T cell repertoires in COVID-19 (dated by TCRdb to about 2020). For the study in its entirety: The collaborator samples originated in the United States, Italy and Spain and spanned the acute and convalescent phases of COVID-19. The prospective study material was composed of cDNA or gDNA derived from T cells, B-cell-depleted T cells, or PBMCs. Deeply sampled blood TCRbeta repertoires from subjects exposed to, actively infected with, or recovered from COVID-19 were included in the dataset. The repertoires were made available in a free public database intended to serve as a resource for research on the immune response to SARS-CoV-2. Samples came from the ongoing ImmuneRACE study (first 160 participants) plus 1,254 subjects from 6 global collaborators. Nearly every sample came with metadata listing a de-identified subject ID, COVID-19 status, age in years and sex. Where available, HLA class I and class II types were taken from metadata supplied by the sample provider and were not determined by assay-based typing.

From its cysteine to its phenylalanine, the CDR3 spans 15 amino acids. Only the CDR3 part of the read is kept: 45 bases, read in frame from the first base. The germline V gene encodes CDR1 MNHEY and CDR2 SVGAGI. The V end loses 0 bases and the J end loses 2 bases, and a stretch of 10 bases separates them. This clone was counted only a few times. No antigen is known for it. The input lacks base qualities; no much larger clone sits a single base away. One collaborating source in Seattle enrolled patients while the patients were actively infected and followed the patients over time throughout the course of disease. Each collaborating institution followed its own protocols to collect whole blood in K2EDTA tubes. Collaborator samples were shipped for TCRbeta analysis as frozen whole blood, isolated PBMCs, or DNA extracted from either sample type. Paper-wide results and their limitations: The quantity of clinical and demographic metadata differed by source and by participant and was supplied without curation.

TCRbeta CDR3 regions were amplified from genomic DNA by means of the immunoSEQ Assay, a bias-controlled multiplex PCR. Turning to the authors' computational methods: Within the assay, amplification of reference gene primers was used to estimate how many nucleated cells each sample contained. To quantify the absolute abundance of each unique TCRbeta CDR3 rearrangement, sequence reads were collapsed and filtered. For each sample, productive Simpson clonality was calculated by taking the square root of Simpson's diversity index across productive rearrangements. Drawn from immuneACCESS, this table holds only the in-frame rearrangements with V and J called that TCRdb kept. Clones are partly lost; checked studies trace under half to an unresolved V gene and leave the rest unexplained. The V and J calls and clone size are taken from that table; D and trimming were inferred from the DNA. Counted in this sample were 150,000 to 200,000 clones; approximately 87% of them appeared once. The ten largest clonotypes hold around a tenth of the sample.

The rearranged chain carries TRBV6-5 and TRBJ1-2, with no confident D gene call. Sample: peripheral blood. The origin of this receptor is a woman aged 70-85 years with COVID-19, enrolled during active disease. The CDR3 has the sequence CASSYSRAGNYGYTF. The DNA sequence reads TGTGCCAGCAGTTACTCGAGGGCGGGGAACTATGGCTACACCTTC.